This T cell receptor (beta chain) was obtained from a study of cytotoxic CD8 clonotypes in ibrutinib-treated CLL. This clone was picked up a small number of times. Its target is not known. PBMCs were cryopreserved, and roughly 2 micrograms of genomic DNA from them went into TCR beta libraries. The intended depth for sequencing was 1 in 200,000 to 1 in 1 million T cells. This table comes from immunoSEQ multiplex PCR, and its TCRdb copy is limited to in-frame clones, with some not included. This sample has hundreds of thousands of clones, with about three quarters found just once. With V trimmed by 7 bases and J by 2 bases, 3 bases remained unmatched. CDR3 length equals 12 residues. Germline loops: CDR1 SQVTM, CDR2 ANQGSEA. Notes on the study in general: Private clonotypes, not public ones, expanded at ibrutinib response.

The V call is TRBV29-1, the J call TRBJ2-7, with 9 bases lining up with TRBD1. The source was PBMCs, collected after 24 months of ibrutinib treatment. This receptor was taken from a human donor with chronic lymphocytic leukemia. The CDR3 protein is CSARTGAYEQYF. CDR3 nucleotides: TGCAGCGCCAGGACAGGGGCCTACGAGCAGTACTTC.